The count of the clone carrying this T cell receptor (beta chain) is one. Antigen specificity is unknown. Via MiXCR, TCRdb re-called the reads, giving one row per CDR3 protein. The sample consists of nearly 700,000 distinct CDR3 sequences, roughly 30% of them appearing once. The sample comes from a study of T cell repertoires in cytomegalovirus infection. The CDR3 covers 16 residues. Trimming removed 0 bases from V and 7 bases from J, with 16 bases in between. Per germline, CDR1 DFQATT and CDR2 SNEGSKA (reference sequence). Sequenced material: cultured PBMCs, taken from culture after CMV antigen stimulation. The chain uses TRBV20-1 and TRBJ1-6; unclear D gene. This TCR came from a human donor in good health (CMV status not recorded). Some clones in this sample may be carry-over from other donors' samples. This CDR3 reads CSARDSASPPNSPLHF. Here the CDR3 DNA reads TGCAGTGCTAGAGACTCGGCCTCACCTCCGAATTCACCCCTCCACTTT.